This T cell receptor (beta chain) came from a study of T-cell reconstitution after alpha-beta-depleted transplantation in children. V shed 0 bases and J shed 2 bases, with 3 bases lying between them. Germline values: CDR1 KGHDR, CDR2 SFDVKD. This CDR3 is built from 13 residues. This clonotype has a count of ten or more. Unique molecular identifiers were incorporated during preparation of the TCRbeta library. TCRdb re-called the PCR reads with MiXCR, one entry per CDR3 protein. The sample has 150,000 to 200,000 distinct CDR3 sequences; about 15% are singletons. This sequence was found in a human donor who donated a stem cell graft to a child with acute lymphoblastic leukemia. The chain couples TRBV24-1 to TRBJ2-5; D is uncertain. The material sequenced was PBMCs from the stem cell graft donor, taken from the stem cell graft. The CDR3 bases are TGTGCCACCAGTGATTTGGGGCAAGAGACCCAGTACTTC. Amino acids: CATSDLGQETQYF.